The sample holds a few counts of the clone carrying this TCR beta chain. The CDR3 has 12 amino acids. V lost 5 bases and J 7 bases, leaving 10 bases between the germline ends. Germline loops: CDR1 SGDLS, CDR2 YYNGEE. The data derive from a study of sequential checkpoint blockade in melanoma. Treatment reported: randomized to nivolumab then ipilimumab (arm A) or the reverse (arm B). Profiled with immunoSEQ multiplex PCR; TCRdb holds only in-frame clones, not every one. The data hold more than 3,500 clones, with under 25% observed a single time. Sequences were derived from tumor tissue (inferred from file names), sampled from a patient given nivolumab and ipilimumab in sequence. This sequence originates from a human donor with melanoma. The chain is built from TRBV9 and TRBJ1-5; D remains unclear. Here the CDR3 DNA reads TGTGCCAGCAGTTTCATTCAGCAGCCCCAGCATTTT. Amino acid sequence: CASSFIQQPQHF.